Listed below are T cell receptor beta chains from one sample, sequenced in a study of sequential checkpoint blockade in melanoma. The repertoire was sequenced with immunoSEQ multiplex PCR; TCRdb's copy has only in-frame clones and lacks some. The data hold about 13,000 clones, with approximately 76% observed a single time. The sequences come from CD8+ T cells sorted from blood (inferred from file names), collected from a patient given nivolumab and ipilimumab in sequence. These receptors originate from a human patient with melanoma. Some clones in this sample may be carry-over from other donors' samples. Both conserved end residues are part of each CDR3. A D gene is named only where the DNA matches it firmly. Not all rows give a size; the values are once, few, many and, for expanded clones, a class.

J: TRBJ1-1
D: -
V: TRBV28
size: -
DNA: TGTGCCAGCAGTTTTGGGGCGTACCTGAACACTGAAGCTTTCTTT
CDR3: CASSFGAYLNTEAFF

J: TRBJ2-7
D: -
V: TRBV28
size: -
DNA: TGTGCCAGCAGTTTTCTCGACTATCCCGACGAGCAGTACTTC
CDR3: CASSFLDYPDEQYF

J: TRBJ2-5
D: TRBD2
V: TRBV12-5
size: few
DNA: TGTGCTAGTCTAACTAGCGGGGGGGCAGGGCGAGAGACCCAGTACTTC
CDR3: CASLTSGGAGRETQYF

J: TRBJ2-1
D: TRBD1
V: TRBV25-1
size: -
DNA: TGTGCCAGCAGTGAACTAGACAGGGGGAATACCTACAATGAGCAGTTCTTC
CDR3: CASSELDRGNTYNEQFF

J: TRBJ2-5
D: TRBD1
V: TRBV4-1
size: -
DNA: TGCGCCAGCAGCCAAGTCCGGGACAGGGCGGAGACCCAGTACTTC
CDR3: CASSQVRDRAETQYF

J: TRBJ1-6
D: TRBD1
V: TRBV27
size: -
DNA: TGTGCCAGCAGTTTGAAGACAGGGGGTTCTAGTTCACCCCTCCACTTT
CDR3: CASSLKTGGSSSPLHF

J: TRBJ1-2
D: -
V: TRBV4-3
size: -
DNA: TGCGCCAGCAGCCAGGACCGGCCTTTGAGGGATAGCTACACCTTC
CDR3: CASSQDRPLRDSYTF

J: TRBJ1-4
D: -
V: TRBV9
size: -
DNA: TGTGCCAGCAGCGTAGTGAGATACTATAATGAAAAACTGTTTTTT
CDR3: CASSVVRYYNEKLFF

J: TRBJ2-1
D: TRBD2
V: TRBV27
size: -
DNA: TGTGCCAGCAGTTTCGGCGGGAGATACAATGAGCAGTTCTTC
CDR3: CASSFGGRYNEQFF

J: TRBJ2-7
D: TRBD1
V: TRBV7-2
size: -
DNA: TGTGCCAGCAGCTTAGGGGCAGGGGGCAGCTACGAGCAGTACTTC
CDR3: CASSLGAGGSYEQYF

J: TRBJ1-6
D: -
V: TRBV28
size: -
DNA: TGTGCCCACAACAGGGCCTATAATTCACCCCTCCACTTT
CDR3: CAHNRAYNSPLHF

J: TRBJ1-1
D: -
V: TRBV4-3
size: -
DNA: TGCGCCAGCAGCCAAACAGGGAACACTGAAGCTTTCTTT
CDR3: CASSQTGNTEAFF

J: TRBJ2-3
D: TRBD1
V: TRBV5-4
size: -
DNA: TGTGCCAGCAGTTTTTTGACAGGGGGCGAGAGAGATACGCAGTATTTT
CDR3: CASSFLTGGERDTQYF

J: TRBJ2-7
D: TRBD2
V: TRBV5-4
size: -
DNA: TGTGCCAGCAGCCAGACTAGCGGCTTCTCCTACGAGCAGTACTTC
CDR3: CASSQTSGFSYEQYF

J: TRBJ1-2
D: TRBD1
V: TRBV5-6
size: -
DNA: TGTGCCAGCAGCCAAGGGGACAGGGGAGGAATCTATGGCTACACCTTC
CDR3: CASSQGDRGGIYGYTF

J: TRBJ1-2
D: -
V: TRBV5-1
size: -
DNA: TGCGCCAGCAGCCGGTGGGCCGCTATATACGATGGCTACACCTTC
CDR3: CASSRWAAIYDGYTF

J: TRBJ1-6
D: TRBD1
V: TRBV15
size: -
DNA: TGTGCCACCAGCTACATTTCAGGGACAGCGGGTTCACCCCTCCACTTT
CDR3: CATSYISGTAGSPLHF

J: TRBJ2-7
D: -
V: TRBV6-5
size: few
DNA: TGTGCCAGCGGGGTCGGGACAAACTACGAGCAGTACTTC
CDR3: CASGVGTNYEQYF

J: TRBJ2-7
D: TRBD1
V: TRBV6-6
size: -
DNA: TGTGCCAGCAGCCGGGACAGCTTTCCTTACGAGCAGTACTTC
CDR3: CASSRDSFPYEQYF

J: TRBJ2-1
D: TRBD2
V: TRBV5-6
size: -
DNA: TGTGCCAGCACCCCCGGTGGGGGGGCCTACAATGAGCAGTTCTTC
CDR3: CASTPGGGAYNEQFF

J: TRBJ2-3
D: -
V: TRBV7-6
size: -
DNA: TGTGCCAGCAGCTTATTTCTCGGGGCAGATACGCAGTATTTT
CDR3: CASSLFLGADTQYF

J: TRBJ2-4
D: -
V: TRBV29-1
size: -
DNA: TGCAGCGTTGTCGCCAGGAACATTCAGTACTTC
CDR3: CSVVARNIQYF

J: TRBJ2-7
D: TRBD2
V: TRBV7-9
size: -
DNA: TGTGCCAGCAGCCTACCCCCGGCGGGACTAGCGGGGACCTACGAGCAGTACTTC
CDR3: CASSLPPAGLAGTYEQYF

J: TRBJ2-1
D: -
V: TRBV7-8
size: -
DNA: TGTGCCAGCAGCCCGCGAGGGTCCCCTAATGAGCAGTTCTTC
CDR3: CASSPRGSPNEQFF

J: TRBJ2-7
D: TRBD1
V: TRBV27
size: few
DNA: TGTGCCAGCAGAGCGACAGGGGCGGCCGAGCAGTACTTC
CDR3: CASRATGAAEQYF

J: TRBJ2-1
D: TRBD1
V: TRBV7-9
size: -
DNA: TGTGCCAGCAGCCCCCGGGACAGGCATAGGGAGGAGCAGTTCTTC
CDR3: CASSPRDRHREEQFF

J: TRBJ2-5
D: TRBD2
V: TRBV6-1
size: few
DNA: TGTGCCAGCAGTGAGGTAGCGGGGGCACAAGAGACCCAGTACTTC
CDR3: CASSEVAGAQETQYF

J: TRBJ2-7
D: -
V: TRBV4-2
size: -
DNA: TGTGCCAGCAGCCTACAAACAACAGGGGGGGGCTACGAGCAGTACTTC
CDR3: CASSLQTTGGGYEQYF

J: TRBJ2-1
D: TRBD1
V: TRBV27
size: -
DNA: TGTGCCAGCAGTTTCGGGACAGGCACCTATGAGCAGTTCTTC
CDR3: CASSFGTGTYEQFF

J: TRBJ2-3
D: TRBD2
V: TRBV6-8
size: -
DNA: TGTGCCAGCAGTTATCCGGGACGGGGGGGCTGTACAGATACGCAGTATTTT
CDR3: CASSYPGRGGCTDTQYF

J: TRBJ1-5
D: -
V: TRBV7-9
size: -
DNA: TGTGCCAGCAGCCAAGACAGAGATCAGCCCCAGCATTTT
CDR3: CASSQDRDQPQHF

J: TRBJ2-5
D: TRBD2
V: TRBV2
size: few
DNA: TGTGCCAGCAGGGTTAGCGGGGGGCTCGGGGAGACCCAGTACTTC
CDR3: CASRVSGGLGETQYF

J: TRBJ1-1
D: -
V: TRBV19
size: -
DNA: TGTGCCAGTAGTATTAATCCTGGGTTGGCGGGCACTGAAGCTTTCTTT
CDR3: CASSINPGLAGTEAFF

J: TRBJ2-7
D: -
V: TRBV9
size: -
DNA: TGTGCCAGCAGCGGAGAACAGGGCACCTACGAGCAGTACTTC
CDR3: CASSGEQGTYEQYF

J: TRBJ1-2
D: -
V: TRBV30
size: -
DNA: TGTGCCGGCATTGACGACAGCAACTATGGCTACACCTTC
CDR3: CAGIDDSNYGYTF